This T cell receptor (beta chain) was retrieved from a study of blood T cells in healthy people across ages. As regards this clonotype: At one of its ends the junction is not consistent with the germline gene, which may arise from a read error.

The CDR3 sequence is 15 residues long. Per the germline V gene, CDR1 is SGHRS and CDR2 is YFSETQ. The second PCR ran roughly 6 to 11 cycles with a sample-barcoded 5' primer and J-beta primers. Samples each returned at least 3 million CDR3-containing paired-end reads. TCRdb passed the 5' RACE reads through MiXCR, listing each CDR3 protein once. Here the sample spans under 1,100,000 distinct CDR3 sequences, under 30% being singletons. These data also featured in a second study, about T cells of mothers and their children. That source adds: The donors comprised a handful of children and their three healthy Caucasian mothers. During the second PCR, the M1S primer introduced sample barcodes along with 2-4 random nucleotides. At a sensitivity of around 100 clones per million clonotypes, no persistent microchimeric T cell clones appeared.

The V call is TRBV5-1, the J call TRBJ1-6; TRBD1 aligns across 9 bases. This clonotype was obtained from a girl aged 2 to 10 in good health. Source material: blood. The CDR3 DNA reads TGCGCCAGCAGACAATTACAGGGGGCAGATTCACCCCTCCACTTC. Translated, it gives CASRQLQGADSPLHF. Full variable domain (missing parts from reference TRBV5-1 and TRBJ1-6): KAGVTQTPRYLIKTRGQQVTLSCSPISGHRSVSWYQQTPGQGLQFLFEYFSETQRNKGNFPGRFSGRQFSNSRSEMNVSTLELGDSALYLCASRQLQGADSPLHFGNGTRLTVT.